The clone carrying this T cell receptor (beta chain) was seen more than once but under ten times. Its target is not known. This record belongs to a study of post-analysis software for immune sequencing data. General study results and limits: Higher frequency in patients than in controls was seen for about five TRBV segments, with TRBV5-6, TRBV5-1 and TRBV20-1 among them.

Carried by the TCR beta cDNA libraries were unique molecular identifiers. MiXCR, applied by TCRdb to the PCR reads, yields one record per CDR3 protein. This table holds approximately 730,000 distinct CDR3 sequences, approximately 44% found once. V shed 0 bases and J shed 2 bases, with 8 bases lying between them. Germline V lookup: CDR1 LGHNA, CDR2 YSLEER. This CDR3 spans 15 amino acids. This chain links TRBV4-3 with TRBJ2-1; D gene uncertain. The sample taken for sequencing was blood. This receptor was obtained from a girl aged 5 to 17 with multiple sclerosis. Written as DNA, the CDR3 is TGCGCCAGCAGCCAAGATACGGACCCCTACAATGAGCAGTTCTTC. It specifies CASSQDTDPYNEQFF.